One sample yielded the 23 T cell receptor beta chains listed below, sequenced in a study of T cells after yellow fever vaccination. TCRdb reprocessed the 5' RACE reads with MiXCR, giving one entry per CDR3 protein. This sample carries about 45,000 distinct CDR3 sequences, roughly 6.4% of them seen once, and the ten largest clones take 15%. The starting material was CD8+ T cells not binding an NS4B(214-222) dextramer, sorted from PBMCs, obtained 45 days after the yellow fever booster vaccination. The receptors were gathered from a man aged 30-40 years who received the YFV17D yellow fever vaccine.

This clonotype came up many times. The J gene is TRBJ1-1, the V gene TRBV20-1, with D possibly being TRBD1 (5 bases). The CDR3 runs to 12 residues. Trimming pared 6 bases from V and 1 base from J, leaving 9 bases between. The germline V gene encodes CDR1 DFQATT and CDR2 SNEGSKA (reference sequence). For the CDR3, the DNA is TGCAGTGCGTTCAGGGAGAACACTGAAGCTTTCTTT. This translates into CSAFRENTEAFF.

This clonotype was observed many times. The J gene is TRBJ1-5, the V gene TRBV29-1; D gene unclear. Germline CDR1 SQVTM, CDR2 ANQGSEA. CDR3 length equals 13 residues. The V gene lost 4 bases and the J gene lost 3 bases, with 10 bases spanning the gap. CDR3 coding DNA: TGCAGCGTTGGGGCAGCCTTCAATCAGCCCCAGCATTTT. Protein: CSVGAAFNQPQHF.

This clonotype was observed a few times. V gene TRBV30 combines with J gene TRBJ2-7; D is undetermined. There are 14 residues in the CDR3. The V gene lost 1 base and the J gene lost 0 bases, with 10 bases spanning the gap. Germline CDR1 and CDR2: GTSNPN and SVGIG (reference sequence). In DNA form, the CDR3 reads TGTGCCTGGAGTGAAGGATCGACCTCCTACGAGCAGTACTTC. Its protein product is CAWSEGSTSYEQYF.

At least ten counts were recorded for this clonotype. The rearrangement links TRBV27 to TRBJ1-4; D gene ambiguous. CDR3 length: 13 residues. With 5 bases removed from V and 7 bases from J, the gap between germline ends came to 11 bases. The germline V gene encodes CDR1 MNHEY and CDR2 SMNVEV (reference sequence). The CDR3 DNA sequence: TGTGCCAGCAGTCCCGGTGGGGTTGAAAAACTGTTTTTT. This encodes CASSPGGVEKLFF.

In its sample, this clonotype was seen many times. The rearrangement joins TRBV7-2 to TRBJ2-3; D unclear. V was clipped by 5 bases and J by 0 bases, with 6 bases between them. Looked up from germline, CDR1 is SGHTA and CDR2 is FQGNSA. This CDR3 has 13 amino acids. CDR3 in amino acids: CASSMYSTDTQYF. Here the CDR3 DNA reads TGTGCCAGCAGCATGTACAGCACAGATACGCAGTATTTT.

The sample holds many counts of this clonotype. This chain links TRBV28 with TRBJ2-4, with 8 bases lining up with TRBD2. V lost 4 bases and J lost 0; bases outside the gene matches: 5. Per germline, CDR1 MDHEN and CDR2 SYDVKM. This CDR3 has 16 residues. CDR3 nucleotide sequence: TGTGCCAGCAGTTCCCGACTAGCGCTAGCCAAAAACATTCAGTACTTC. This codes for CASSSRLALAKNIQYF.

The gene calls are TRBV4-2 and TRBJ2-7; perhaps TRBD2 as D (6 bases). CDR1 and CDR2 from the germline V gene are LGHNA and YNFKEQ. The CDR3 spans 14 residues. V lost 1 base and J lost 2, with 9 bases in between. CDR3 in amino acids: CASSQGPSAYEQYF. CDR3 coding DNA: TGTGCCAGCAGCCAAGGTCCTAGCGCCTACGAGCAGTACTTC.

This clonotype occurred many times. V and J are TRBV20-1 and TRBJ1-5; D is uncertain. Germline loops: CDR1 DFQATT, CDR2 SNEGSKA (reference sequence). The CDR3 loop spans 14 amino acids. V dropped 6 bases and J dropped 6 bases, with 18 bases sitting between them. CDR3 region: CSAGTGVAFQPQHF. In nucleotides, the CDR3 is TGCAGTGCCGGAACGGGAGTCGCGTTTCAGCCCCAGCATTTT.

This clonotype was seen many times. CDR3 coding DNA: TGTGCCACCAGCAACACAACAAGGAGCTCCTACGAGCAGTACTTC. As protein: CATSNTTRSSYEQYF. This chain links TRBV15 with TRBJ2-7, with D unclear. This CDR3 spans 15 amino acids. V lost 4 bases and J lost 0, with 13 bases in between. Germline loops: CDR1 LNHNV, CDR2 YYDKDF (reference sequence). Complete variable domain (other parts from reference TRBV15 and TRBJ2-7): DAMVIQNPRYQVTQFGKPVTLSCSQTLNHNVMYWYQQKSSQAPKLLFHYYDKDFNNEADTPDNFQSRRPNTSFCFLDIRSPGLGDTAMYLCATSNTTRSSYEQYFGPGTRLTVT.

This clonotype appeared many times. The chain employs TRBV3-1 and TRBJ2-1; 9 bases agree with TRBD2. The CDR3 is 16 residues long. In germline, CDR1 is LGHDT, CDR2 YNNKEL (reference sequence). J was trimmed by 4 bases and V by 0 bases; bases with no gene match: 4. This CDR3 is CASSQEWREGYNEQFF. The CDR3 DNA sequence: TGTGCCAGCAGCCAAGAGTGGCGGGAGGGATACAATGAGCAGTTCTTC.

This clonotype was found many times. The chain carries TRBV12-3 or TRBV12-4 and TRBJ2-5, with 7 positions matching TRBD1. CDR3 size: 15 residues. J was trimmed by 3 bases and V by 5 bases; bases with no gene match: 9. The CDR3 sequence: CASSHSLGTEETQYF. CDR3 nucleotide sequence: TGTGCCAGCAGTCATAGTTTAGGGACAGAAGAGACCCAGTACTTC.

In this sample, this clonotype turned up many times. The V gene is TRBV6-5, the J gene TRBJ2-3; no firm D call. The V end lost 2 bases, the J end lost 6 bases, and 12 bases lay between the germline ends. Germline V lookup: CDR1 MNHEY, CDR2 SVGAGI. This CDR3 region has 14 residues. The CDR3 DNA sequence: TGTGCCAGCAGTTACGGCCTCGGTGGGGATACGCAGTATTTT. Protein product: CASSYGLGGDTQYF.

Judged by abundance, this clonotype is medium-sized. The chain carries TRBV29-1 and TRBJ1-4; D is ambiguous. The germline V gene has CDR1 SQVTM and CDR2 ANQGSEA. The CDR3 consists of 14 residues. V was trimmed by 6 bases and J by 7 bases, leaving 18 bases between them. The CDR3 coding sequence is TGCAGCGTAGAGACCGGGATTGAAGCTGAAAAACTGTTTTTT. Translated: CSVETGIEAEKLFF.

This clonotype was found many times. The chain is built from TRBV30 and TRBJ2-3, with unresolved D. Germline lookup yields CDR1 GTSNPN and CDR2 SVGIG (reference sequence). The CDR3 has 11 amino acids. V was shortened by 1 base and J by 5 bases, with 4 bases between the two germline ends. The CDR3 coding sequence is TGTGCCTGGAGTGGCGGAGATACGCAGTATTTT. Translated, it gives CAWSGGDTQYF. The entire variable domain, with the rest obtained from reference TRBV30 and TRBJ2-3, is as follows: SQTIHQWPATLVQPVGSPLSLECTVEGTSNPNLYWYRQAAGRGLQLLFYSVGIGQISSEVPQNLSASRPQDRQFILSSKKLLLSDSGFYLCAWSGGDTQYFGPGTRLTVL.

This clonotype was seen repeatedly, ten times or more. CDR3 nucleotide sequence: TGCAGCGTTGTAGGAGAGACCCAGTACTTC. As protein: CSVVGETQYF. V and J are TRBV29-1 and TRBJ2-5; the D is unclear. The germline gives CDR1 SQVTM, CDR2 ANQGSEA. Trimming left V 4 bases short and J 4 bases short, with 4 bases between. This CDR3 has 10 residues.

This clonotype has at least ten counts. The V gene is TRBV24-1, the J gene TRBJ2-3, with 7 bases that match TRBD2. The CDR3 covers 15 residues. Per germline, CDR1 KGHDR and CDR2 SFDVKD. The V segment lost 4 bases and the J segment 3 bases; nucleotides outside the gene matches: 6. As DNA, the CDR3 is TGTGCCACCAGTGACCCGACTAGCAATACAGATACGCAGTATTTT. Translation gives CATSDPTSNTDTQYF.

This clonotype was seen ten or more times. The chain has TRBV3-1 and TRBJ2-3; D is undetermined. Trimming took off 4 bases at V and 4 bases at J, with 6 bases between the two ends. The length of the CDR3 is 12 residues. The germline gives CDR1 LGHDT, CDR2 YNNKEL (reference sequence). The CDR3 is CASSPSADTQYF. Written as DNA, the CDR3 is TGTGCCAGCAGCCCTTCCGCAGATACGCAGTATTTT.

This clonotype has just a few counts. V usage is TRBV3-1 and J usage is TRBJ2-5; TRBD2 agrees at 7 bases. The J segment lost 5 bases and the V segment lost 6 bases, leaving 12 bases of the junction unmatched. This CDR3 has 15 amino acids. Germline V lookup: CDR1 LGHDT, CDR2 YNNKEL (reference sequence). The CDR3, as DNA: TGTGCCAGCAGGGAACAGACTAGCTCGTTGGAGACCCAGTACTTC. Protein: CASREQTSSLETQYF.

A word on this clonotype: A clone one base away is much larger, so this may be a read error. This chain's CDR3 is CASSQTDGNSPYYEQYF. CDR3 DNA: TGTGCCAGCAGCCAAACCGACGGTAACTCCCCCTACTACGAGCAGTACTTC. The chain combines TRBV14 with TRBJ2-7; the D is unclear. V was cut by 2 bases and J by 3 bases, with 20 bases left in between. CDR1 SGHDN and CDR2 FVKESK come from the germline V gene. This CDR3 has 17 residues.

This clonotype was observed at least ten times. The rearrangement uses TRBV3-1 and TRBJ2-3, with TRBD2 identical over 11 bases. Germline values: CDR1 LGHDT, CDR2 YNNKEL (reference sequence). The CDR3 consists of 15 residues. V dropped 5 bases and J dropped 4; count of bases not matched to a gene: 5. The CDR3 bases are TGTGCCAGCAGCGTCCTAGCGGGAGGCCCAGATACGCAGTATTTT. Amino acid sequence: CASSVLAGGPDTQYF.

This clonotype was detected ten times or more. V is TRBV11-3 and J is TRBJ2-3; D unresolved. The CDR3 is 14 amino acids. V shed 0 bases and J shed 1 base, with 5 bases lying between them. Germline V gene lookup returns CDR1 SGHNT and CDR2 YENEEA. The CDR3, as DNA: TGTGCCAGCAGCTTAGAGCAGGGCACAGATACGCAGTATTTT. This gives the protein CASSLEQGTDTQYF.

Ten or more counts support this clonotype. J is TRBJ2-1 and V is TRBV11-2; D unclear. The CDR3 consists of 13 residues. V was pared by 2 bases and J by 6 bases, with 8 bases between. The V gene's germline CDR1 is SGHAT and CDR2 FQNNGV. CDR3 bases: TGTGCCAGCAGCTTAACCAGACCCAATGAGCAGTTCTTC. As protein: CASSLTRPNEQFF.

This clonotype was recorded at least ten times. This chain joins TRBV4-2 and TRBJ1-2; D is uncertain. The CDR3 spans 14 residues. The germline CDR1 and CDR2 sequences are LGHNA and YNFKEQ. Trimming took off 0 bases at V and 0 bases at J, with 5 bases between the two ends. As DNA, the CDR3 is TGTGCCAGCAGCCAAGAGGCAGCTAACTATGGCTACACCTTC. Translating it yields CASSQEAANYGYTF.